The 30 T cell receptor beta chains below all came from one sample that was sequenced in a study of identical twins. TCRdb called the 5' RACE reads again in MiXCR, with one record for every CDR3 protein. The sample yields about 920,000 distinct CDR3 sequences, around an eighth seen once. This same sample was also taken into another study, of yellow fever vaccine responses in identical twins.

Sequencing input: PBMCs. Receptors originate from a woman aged 18-29 years in good health.

The V call is TRBV11-2, the J call TRBJ2-2, with D unresolved. The germline V gene has CDR1 SGHAT and CDR2 FQNNGV. The CDR3 extends over 15 amino acids. The germline V and J ends were trimmed by 5 bases and 5 bases, with 15 bases remaining between them. The CDR3 DNA follows: TGTGCCAGCAGCACCCGGCCAGATGGGACCGGGGAGCTGTTTTTT. It specifies CASSTRPDGTGELFF.

This sequence joins TRBV12-3 or TRBV12-4 and TRBJ2-7, with TRBD1 matching over 10 bases. The trim removed 0 bases at V and 2 bases at J, leaving 1 base unmatched. There are 15 residues in the CDR3. The DNA of the CDR3 is TGTGCCAGCAGTTTAGCGACAGGGGGCACCTACGAGCAGTACTTC. This codes for CASSLATGGTYEQYF.

This clonotype was seen a few times. The chain uses TRBV12-3 or TRBV12-4 and TRBJ2-5; D possibly corresponds to TRBD1 (6 bases). The length of the CDR3 is 14 residues. V lost 3 bases, J lost 4 bases, and 12 bases lay in between. The CDR3 protein is CASSFYRVGETQYF. The CDR3 bases are TGTGCCAGCAGTTTTTACAGGGTGGGAGAGACCCAGTACTTC.

This clonotype was detected only a few times. The V and J genes are TRBV18 and TRBJ1-1; D gene ambiguous. The V end lost 2 bases, the J end lost 7 bases, and 11 bases lay between the germline ends. The CDR3 has 13 residues. Germline V gene sequence: CDR1 KGHSH, CDR2 LQKENI. The CDR3 loop reads CASSPNRQLEAFF. In DNA, the CDR3 is TGTGCCAGCTCACCAAATAGGCAGCTTGAAGCTTTCTTT.

The chain employs TRBV11-2 and TRBJ1-6, with 8 nucleotides matching TRBD1. The ends lost 5 bases at V and 10 bases at J; junction bases unmatched: 4. In germline, CDR1 is SGHAT, CDR2 FQNNGV. This CDR3 is 13 amino acids long. The CDR3 spells CASSTQGESPLHF. In DNA form, the CDR3 reads TGTGCCAGCAGCACACAGGGGGAATCACCCCTCCACTTT.

This clonotype was counted between two and nine times. The V and J genes are TRBV15 and TRBJ2-1; 8 positions match TRBD1. Germline CDR1 and CDR2: LNHNV and YYDKDF (reference sequence). The CDR3 is 16 residues long. V gave up 1 base and J gave up 4 bases; unmatched junction bases: 6. The CDR3 sequence is CATSRVGTGIYNEQFF. Written as DNA, the CDR3 is TGTGCCACCAGCAGAGTCGGGACAGGAATATACAATGAGCAGTTCTTC. Variable domain in full (rest from reference TRBV15 and TRBJ2-1): DAMVIQNPRYQVTQFGKPVTLSCSQTLNHNVMYWYQQKSSQAPKLLFHYYDKDFNNEADTPDNFQSRRPNTSFCFLDIRSPGLGDTAMYLCATSRVGTGIYNEQFFGPGTRLTVL.

The chain employs TRBV9 and TRBJ2-7; 8 nucleotides agree with TRBD1. Per germline, CDR1 SGDLS and CDR2 YYNGEE. There are 15 residues in the CDR3. Losses at the gene ends were 3 bases for V and 1 base for J; bases not matched to a gene: 6. This CDR3 is CASSAEGQGSYEQYF. DNA of the CDR3: TGTGCCAGCAGCGCCGAAGGACAGGGATCCTACGAGCAGTACTTC.

This sequence joins TRBV4-1 and TRBJ2-5, with 7 nucleotides matching TRBD2. The CDR3 has 16 amino acids. Germline V gene lookup returns CDR1 MGHRA and CDR2 YSYEKL. The V and J ends lost 1 base and 0 bases, in that order; junction bases with no gene match: 5. The CDR3 DNA is TGCGCCAGCAGCCAAGGGGGGGGTACGTACCAAGAGACCCAGTACTTC. It encodes CASSQGGGTYQETQYF.

This clonotype was detected only a few times. The rearrangement links TRBV3-1 to TRBJ1-6, with 9 bases identical to TRBD1. With 1 base clipped from V and 2 bases from J, the junction kept 0 bases outside the gene matches. CDR1 and CDR2 (germline): LGHDT, YNNKEL (reference sequence). The CDR3 length is 16 residues. Here the CDR3 reads CASSQGQGAYNSPLHF. DNA for the CDR3: TGTGCCAGCAGCCAAGGACAGGGGGCCTATAATTCACCCCTCCACTTT.

This clonotype came up a few times. The chain uses TRBV27 and TRBJ2-1; 9 positions match TRBD2. CDR1 and CDR2 from the germline V gene are MNHEY and SMNVEV (reference sequence). With 1 base clipped from V and 7 bases from J, the junction kept 5 bases outside the gene matches. This CDR3 spans 15 amino acids. The CDR3 nucleotides are TGTGCCAGCAGTTTATTTGGGACTAGCATAAATGAGCAGTTCTTC. Translated, it gives CASSLFGTSINEQFF.

This clonotype was observed a handful of times. The chain couples TRBV12-3 or TRBV12-4 to TRBJ1-1; 7 nucleotides line up with TRBD1. This CDR3 contains 14 residues. The V and J ends lost 6 bases and 4 bases, in that order; junction bases with no gene match: 8. CDR3 amino acids: CASRANRGSTEAFF. The CDR3 nucleotides are TGTGCCAGCAGGGCTAACAGGGGAAGCACTGAAGCTTTCTTT.

This clonotype has a handful of counts. V is TRBV27 and J is TRBJ1-1, with D unclear. The CDR3 loop spans 14 amino acids. CDR1 and CDR2 (germline): MNHEY, SMNVEV (reference sequence). V was shortened by 4 bases and J by 9 bases, with 18 bases between the two germline ends. DNA for the CDR3: TGTGCCAGCAGTTACCGGGCCCCTTCCAATAAAGCTTTCTTT. Protein sequence: CASSYRAPSNKAFF.

The J gene is TRBJ2-1, the V gene TRBV6-2 or TRBV6-3, with 15 bases identical to TRBD2. With 5 bases clipped from V and 5 bases from J, the junction kept 19 bases outside the gene matches. Germline V gives CDR1 MNHEY, CDR2 SVGEGT. The CDR3 has 21 residues. The CDR3 protein is CASSPTSGLAGGPTYHNEQFF. The CDR3 DNA follows: TGTGCCAGCAGTCCCACCTCTGGACTAGCGGGAGGGCCTACCTACCACAATGAGCAGTTCTTC.

This clonotype has at least ten counts. The V gene is TRBV7-9, the J gene TRBJ2-7, with D perhaps matching TRBD2 (6 bases). This CDR3 contains 17 residues. The V gene's germline CDR1 is SEHNR and CDR2 FQNEAQ (reference sequence). Trimming removed 2 bases at V and 1 base at J, with 18 bases between. For the CDR3, the DNA is TGTGCCAGCAGCTTATCCTCATCCAGCGGGTTTTCCTACGAGCAGTACGTC. This translates into CASSLSSSSGFSYEQYV.

This clonotype was seen a few times. The rearrangement links TRBV5-1 to TRBJ2-1, with TRBD2 matching 7 bases. V was pared by 6 bases and J by 7 bases, with 4 bases of the junction left unmatched. The CDR3 covers 12 residues. Germline-derived CDR1 and CDR2 are SGHRS and YFSETQ. CDR3 in amino acids: CASKEGGNEQFF. The CDR3 nucleotides are TGCGCCAGCAAGGAGGGAGGGAATGAGCAGTTCTTC. Combining the CDR3 with reference TRBV5-1 and TRBJ2-1 gives the whole variable domain KAGVTQTPRYLIKTRGQQVTLSCSPISGHRSVSWYQQTPGQGLQFLFEYFSETQRNKGNFPGRFSGRQFSNSRSEMNVSTLELGDSALYLCASKEGGNEQFFGPGTRLTVL.

This clonotype was seen a few times. J is TRBJ1-2 and V is TRBV12-3 or TRBV12-4; 10 bases match TRBD1. J was trimmed by 6 bases and V by 6 bases; bases with no gene match: 10. The CDR3 spans 15 residues. The CDR3 spells CASSLGGTGVDGYTF. CDR3 nucleotides: TGTGCCAGCAGCCTCGGGGGGACAGGGGTGGATGGCTACACCTTC.

This clonotype came up a few times. J is TRBJ1-5 and V is TRBV4-2; D may be TRBD1 (5 bases). Germline CDR1 and CDR2: LGHNA and YNFKEQ. The CDR3 runs 15 residues. V lost 1 base and J 7 bases, leaving 14 bases between the germline ends. The CDR3 reads CASSQGWTNGQPQHF. The CDR3 bases are TGTGCCAGCAGCCAAGGTTGGACAAACGGGCAGCCCCAGCATTTT.

There are many counts of this clonotype. This chain joins TRBV27 and TRBJ2-2; D remains unclear. CDR1 and CDR2 from the germline V gene are MNHEY and SMNVEV (reference sequence). This CDR3 comprises 13 residues. Trimming removed 5 bases at V and 4 bases at J, with 8 bases between. CDR3 amino acids: CASSPRATGELFF. CDR3 DNA: TGTGCCAGCAGTCCCCGAGCCACCGGGGAGCTGTTTTTT.

This clonotype came up a few times. The chain links TRBV14 to TRBJ2-1; TRBD1 or TRBD2 may be the D gene (6 bases each). Trimming took off 6 bases at V and 5 bases at J, with 20 bases between the two ends. Germline CDR1 and CDR2: SGHDN and FVKESK. CDR3 length: 16 amino acids. DNA for the CDR3: TGTGCCAGCAGAGGGGGTGTTAGCGGAGCACACAATGAGCAGTTCTTC. Translation: CASRGGVSGAHNEQFF.

The V and J genes are TRBV21-1 and TRBJ2-1; the listed D gene, TRBD1, was not tested against the DNA. TRBV21-1 is listed as a pseudogene. The CDR3 has 20 residues. The CDR3 sequence is CASSTRQGPGRPLGWVEQFF. For the CDR3, the DNA is TGTGCCAGCAGCACACGACAGGGGCCGGGACGGCCGCTTGGTTGGGTTGAGCAGTTCTTC.

The chain recombines TRBV28 with TRBJ2-1, with 14 bases fitting TRBD2. Germline CDR1 reads MDHEN; CDR2 reads SYDVKM. The CDR3 runs to 18 residues. V lost 5 bases, J lost 4 bases, and 10 bases stayed unmatched. The CDR3 reads CASSLGGLAGGRYNEQFF. The DNA for the CDR3 is TGTGCCAGCAGTCTAGGCGGACTAGCGGGGGGAAGGTACAATGAGCAGTTCTTC.

J is TRBJ1-5 and V is TRBV10-3; D unclear. The CDR3 covers 14 residues. The V gene's germline CDR1 is ENHRY and CDR2 SYGVKD. V was pared by 0 bases and J by 4 bases, with 7 bases between. CDR3 coding DNA: TGTGCCATCAGTGAGTCTGGAGGGAATCAGCCCCAGCATTTT. It encodes CAISESGGNQPQHF.

This clonotype was counted only a few times. V gene TRBV4-2 combines with J gene TRBJ2-5; D possibly corresponds to TRBD2 (7 bases). The V end was cut by 4 bases, the J end by 0 bases, with 18 bases between. Germline loops: CDR1 LGHNA, CDR2 YNFKEQ. The CDR3 has 17 residues. The CDR3 is CASSRNPGGPYQETQYF. The CDR3 bases are TGTGCCAGCAGCCGAAACCCGGGGGGCCCGTACCAAGAGACCCAGTACTTC.

This clonotype was seen a few times. CDR3 in amino acids: CASSPIRGRSYNEQFF. In DNA form, the CDR3 reads TGTGCCAGCAGCCCGATAAGGGGGCGGTCCTACAATGAGCAGTTCTTC. The gene calls are TRBV11-2 and TRBJ2-1; 7 positions match TRBD1. The CDR3 totals 16 residues. Germline V gene sequence: CDR1 SGHAT, CDR2 FQNNGV. V dropped 5 bases and J dropped 1; count of bases not matched to a gene: 8. The variable domain in full, with the rest retrieved from reference TRBV11-2 and TRBJ2-1, is EAGVAQSPRYKIIEKRQSVAFWCNPISGHATLYWYQQILGQGPKLLIQFQNNGVVDDSQLPKDRFSAERLKGVDSTLKIQPAKLEDSAVYLCASSPIRGRSYNEQFFGPGTRLTVL.

J is TRBJ2-5 and V is TRBV6-2 or TRBV6-3; 7 bases are a match to TRBD2. Germline CDR1 and CDR2: MNHEY and SVGEGT. This CDR3 has 15 amino acids. The V and J ends lost 2 bases and 3 bases, in that order; junction bases with no gene match: 6. CDR3 DNA: TGTGCCAGCAGTTACCGGACTAGGGAGGAAGAGACCCAGTACTTC. It codes for CASSYRTREEETQYF.

The sample holds many counts of this clonotype. J is TRBJ1-5 and V is TRBV12-3 or TRBV12-4, with 10 bases lining up with TRBD1. The CDR3 consists of 15 residues. With 6 bases clipped from V and 1 base from J, the junction kept 3 bases outside the gene matches. The CDR3 is CASRLTGGSNQPQHF. Here the CDR3 DNA reads TGTGCCAGCAGGCTGACAGGGGGCAGCAATCAGCCCCAGCATTTT.

A few counts support this clonotype. The chain uses TRBV5-1 and TRBJ2-3; 9 bases are a match to TRBD1. The CDR3 is 15 amino acids. After removal of 3 bases from V and 5 bases from J, the junction contained 7 bases not matched to a gene. Looked up from germline, CDR1 is SGHRS and CDR2 is YFSETQ. In DNA, the CDR3 is TGCGCCAGCAGCTGGGGGACAGGGCCTGAAGATACGCAGTATTTT. It translates to CASSWGTGPEDTQYF. Together with reference TRBV5-1 and TRBJ2-3, the CDR3 gives the full variable domain: KAGVTQTPRYLIKTRGQQVTLSCSPISGHRSVSWYQQTPGQGLQFLFEYFSETQRNKGNFPGRFSGRQFSNSRSEMNVSTLELGDSALYLCASSWGTGPEDTQYFGPGTRLTVL.

This clonotype was counted between two and nine times. J is TRBJ2-2 and V is TRBV28; D gene unclear. The V and J ends lost 3 bases and 7 bases respectively, with 6 bases between them. The CDR3 length is 12 residues. CDR1 is MDHEN, CDR2 SYDVKM, per germline. The CDR3 reads CASSFQFGELFF. DNA of the CDR3: TGTGCCAGCAGTTTCCAGTTCGGGGAGCTGTTTTTT.

The chain combines TRBV6-2 or TRBV6-3 with TRBJ1-1; D is possibly TRBD1 (6 bases). V was pared by 0 bases and J by 0 bases, with 11 bases between. Germline lookup yields CDR1 MNHEY and CDR2 SVGEGT. The CDR3 loop spans 16 amino acids. CDR3 nucleotides: TGTGCCAGCAGTTACTCGAGGGGGGCCTTGAACACTGAAGCTTTCTTT. This codes for CASSYSRGALNTEAFF.

The chain carries TRBV5-6 and TRBJ2-2, with TRBD2 matching 8 bases. The CDR3 has 12 residues. Germline V gene sequence: CDR1 SGHDT, CDR2 YYEEEE. The J segment lost 7 bases and the V segment lost 4 bases, leaving 0 bases of the junction unmatched. The CDR3 reads CASSRGGGELFF. The CDR3 coding sequence is TGTGCCAGCAGCCGGGGGGGCGGGGAGCTGTTTTTT.